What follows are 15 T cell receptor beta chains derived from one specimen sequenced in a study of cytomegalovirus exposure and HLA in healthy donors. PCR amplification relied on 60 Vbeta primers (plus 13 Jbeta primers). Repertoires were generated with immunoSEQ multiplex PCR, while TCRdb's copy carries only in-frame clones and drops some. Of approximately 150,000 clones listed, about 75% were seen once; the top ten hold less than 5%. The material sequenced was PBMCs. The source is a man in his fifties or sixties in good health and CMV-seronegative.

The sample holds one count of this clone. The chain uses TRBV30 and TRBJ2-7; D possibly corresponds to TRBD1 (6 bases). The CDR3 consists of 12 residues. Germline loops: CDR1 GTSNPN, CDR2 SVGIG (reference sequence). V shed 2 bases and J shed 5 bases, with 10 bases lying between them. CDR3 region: CAWSNRVDEQYF. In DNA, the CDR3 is TGTGCCTGGAGTAACAGGGTTGACGAGCAGTACTTC.

CDR3 DNA: TGTGCCAGCAGACCCACCGGGACAAATTACGAGCAGTACTTC. It translates to CASRPTGTNYEQYF. This sequence joins TRBV28 and TRBJ2-7; D perhaps matches TRBD1 (6 bases). CDR1 is MDHEN and CDR2 is SYDVKM in the germline V gene. The CDR3 runs to 14 residues. V lost 6 bases to trimming and J lost 4 bases, with 16 bases between them. The variable domain in full, completed from reference TRBV28 and TRBJ2-7, reads DVKVTQSSRYLVKRTGEKVFLECVQDMDHENMFWYRQDPGLGLRLIYFSYDVKMKEKGDIPEGYSVSREKKERFSLILESASTNQTSMYLCASRPTGTNYEQYFGPGTRLTVT.

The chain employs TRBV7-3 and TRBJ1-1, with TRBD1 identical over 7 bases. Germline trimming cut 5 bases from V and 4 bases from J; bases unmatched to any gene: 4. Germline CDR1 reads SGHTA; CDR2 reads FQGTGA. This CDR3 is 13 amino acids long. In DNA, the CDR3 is TGTGCCAGCAGCCTCGGACAGGTCACTGAAGCTTTCTTT. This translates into CASSLGQVTEAFF.

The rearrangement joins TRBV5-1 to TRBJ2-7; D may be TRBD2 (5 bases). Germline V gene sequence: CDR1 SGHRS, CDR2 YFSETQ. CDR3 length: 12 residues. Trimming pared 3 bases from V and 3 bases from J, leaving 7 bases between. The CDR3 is CASSSGLYEQYF. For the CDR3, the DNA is TGCGCCAGCAGCTCAGGACTCTACGAGCAGTACTTC. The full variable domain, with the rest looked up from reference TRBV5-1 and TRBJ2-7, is KAGVTQTPRYLIKTRGQQVTLSCSPISGHRSVSWYQQTPGQGLQFLFEYFSETQRNKGNFPGRFSGRQFSNSRSEMNVSTLELGDSALYLCASSSGLYEQYFGPGTRLTVT.

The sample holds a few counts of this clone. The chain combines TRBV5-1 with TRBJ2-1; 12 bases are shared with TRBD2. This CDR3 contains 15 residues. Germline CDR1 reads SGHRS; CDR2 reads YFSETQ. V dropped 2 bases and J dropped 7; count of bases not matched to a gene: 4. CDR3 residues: CASSLQTSGSNEQFF. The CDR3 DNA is TGCGCCAGCAGCTTACAGACTAGCGGGAGTAATGAGCAGTTCTTC.

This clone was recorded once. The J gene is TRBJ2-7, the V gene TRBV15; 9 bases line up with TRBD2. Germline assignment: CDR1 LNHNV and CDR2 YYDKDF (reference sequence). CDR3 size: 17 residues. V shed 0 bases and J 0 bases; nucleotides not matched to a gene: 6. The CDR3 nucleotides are TGTGCCACCAGCAGAGAACTAGCGGGCCCTAGCTCCTACGAGCAGTACTTC. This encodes CATSRELAGPSSYEQYF.

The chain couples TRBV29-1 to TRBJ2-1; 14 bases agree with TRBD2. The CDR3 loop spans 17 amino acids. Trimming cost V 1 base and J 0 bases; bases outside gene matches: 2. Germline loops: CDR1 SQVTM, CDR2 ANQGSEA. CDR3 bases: TGCAGCGTTGAAGGGGGACTAGCGGGAGACTCCTACAATGAGCAGTTCTTC. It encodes CSVEGGLAGDSYNEQFF.

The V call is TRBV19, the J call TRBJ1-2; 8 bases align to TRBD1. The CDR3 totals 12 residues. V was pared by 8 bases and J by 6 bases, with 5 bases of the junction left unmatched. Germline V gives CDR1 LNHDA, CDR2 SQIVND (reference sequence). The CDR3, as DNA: TGTGCCAGTGGGAAGGACAGGGATGGCTACACCTTC. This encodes CASGKDRDGYTF.

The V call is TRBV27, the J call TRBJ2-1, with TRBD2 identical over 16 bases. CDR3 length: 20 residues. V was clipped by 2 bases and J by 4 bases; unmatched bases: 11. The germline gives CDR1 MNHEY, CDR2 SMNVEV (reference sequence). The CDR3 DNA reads TGTGCCAGCAGTTTAAGGGTGGGACTAGCGGGAGGGGCGGGTTACAATGAGCAGTTCTTC. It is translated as CASSLRVGLAGGAGYNEQFF.

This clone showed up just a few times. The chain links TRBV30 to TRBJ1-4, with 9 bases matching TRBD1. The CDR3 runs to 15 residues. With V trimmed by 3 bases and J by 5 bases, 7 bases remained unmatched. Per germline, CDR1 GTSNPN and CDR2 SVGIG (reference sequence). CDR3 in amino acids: CAWSNRGRMNEKLFF. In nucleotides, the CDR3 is TGTGCCTGGAGCAACAGGGGGCGAATGAATGAAAAACTGTTTTTT.

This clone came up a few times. This CDR3 reads CASSLSGGEQFF. The CDR3, as DNA: TGTGCCAGCAGCTTATCAGGAGGTGAGCAGTTCTTC. The chain employs TRBV7-9 and TRBJ2-1; a weak D match, TRBD2 (5 bases). The CDR3 is made up of 12 amino acids. The germline gives CDR1 SEHNR, CDR2 FQNEAQ (reference sequence). V was pared by 2 bases and J by 9 bases, with 8 bases between.

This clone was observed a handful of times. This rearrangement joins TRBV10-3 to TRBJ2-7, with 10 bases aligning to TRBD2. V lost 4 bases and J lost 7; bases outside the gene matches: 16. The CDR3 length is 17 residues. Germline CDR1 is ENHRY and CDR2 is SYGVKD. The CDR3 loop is CAISVLAGRGPGGEQYF. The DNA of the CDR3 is TGTGCCATCAGTGTACTAGCGGGACGGGGACCTGGGGGGGAGCAGTACTTC.

The CDR3 protein is CASSLSTSGGQETQYF. The CDR3 nucleotides read TGTGCCAGCAGCTTAAGCACTAGCGGGGGACAAGAGACCCAGTACTTC. The gene calls are TRBV11-3 and TRBJ2-5, with 11 bases matching TRBD2. The CDR3 spans 16 residues. Germline V CDR1 and CDR2: SGHNT, YENEEA. Germline trimming cut 2 bases from V and 2 bases from J; bases unmatched to any gene: 4.

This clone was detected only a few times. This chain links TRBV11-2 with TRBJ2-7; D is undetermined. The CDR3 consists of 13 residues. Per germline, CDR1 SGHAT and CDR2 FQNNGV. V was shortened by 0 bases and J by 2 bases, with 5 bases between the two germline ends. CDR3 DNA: TGTGCCAGCAGCTTAGATCCAGCCTACGAGCAGTACTTC. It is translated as CASSLDPAYEQYF.

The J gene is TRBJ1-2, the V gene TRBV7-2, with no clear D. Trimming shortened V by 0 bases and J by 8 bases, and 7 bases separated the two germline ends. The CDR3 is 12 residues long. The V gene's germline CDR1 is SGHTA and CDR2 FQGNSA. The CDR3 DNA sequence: TGTGCCAGCAGCTTAGCCGCAGGAGGCTACACCTTC. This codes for CASSLAAGGYTF.